A single sample is the source of the 29 T cell receptor beta chains below, sequenced in a study of shared T cell receptors in the human thymus. Data came from immunoSEQ multiplex PCR; TCRdb stores just in-frame clones and leaves some out. The sample gives hundreds of thousands of clones, roughly 74% of which show up once; more than 0.01% is in the top ten. The same sample was also used in a study of human thymus T cells.

What was sequenced was thymocytes. The origin of the receptors is a boy less than two years old with a congenital heart defect.

The chain carries TRBV28 and TRBJ1-5; D gene ambiguous. The germline V gene encodes CDR1 MDHEN and CDR2 SYDVKM. This CDR3 has 14 residues. Trimming took 5 bases from V and 4 from J, leaving 12 bases between them. CDR3: CASSDAGTNQPQHF. The CDR3 DNA follows: TGTGCCAGCAGTGACGCAGGAACAAATCAGCCCCAGCATTTT.

The chain carries TRBV27 and TRBJ1-4, with unresolved D. Deletions cut 4 bases from V and 8 bases from J, with 14 bases between. Germline loops: CDR1 MNHEY, CDR2 SMNVEV (reference sequence). The CDR3 loop spans 14 amino acids. The CDR3 loop reads CASSSLMAGEKLFF. CDR3 nucleotides: TGTGCCAGCAGTTCCCTTATGGCGGGGGAAAAACTGTTTTTT.

The chain uses TRBV5-1 and TRBJ1-1; D not resolved. The V and J ends lost 3 bases and 3 bases respectively, with 12 bases between them. Germline assignment: CDR1 SGHRS and CDR2 YFSETQ. This CDR3 has 14 residues. In nucleotides, the CDR3 is TGCGCCAGCAGCTCCGGACTGCTTCACACTGAAGCTTTCTTT. Encoded protein: CASSSGLLHTEAFF.

The chain carries TRBV15 and TRBJ2-3; the match to TRBD2 covers 11 bases. Trimming at V came to 5 bases and at J to 2 bases, leaving 6 bases not matched to a gene. Germline loops: CDR1 LNHNV, CDR2 YYDKDF (reference sequence). This CDR3 region has 16 residues. The CDR3 is CATSSRLAGYTDTQYF. CDR3 in DNA: TGTGCCACCAGCTCCCGACTAGCGGGGTACACAGATACGCAGTATTTT. The full variable domain, completed using reference TRBV15 and TRBJ2-3, is DAMVIQNPRYQVTQFGKPVTLSCSQTLNHNVMYWYQQKSSQAPKLLFHYYDKDFNNEADTPDNFQSRRPNTSFCFLDIRSPGLGDTAMYLCATSSRLAGYTDTQYFGPGTRLTVL.

This rearrangement joins TRBV15 to TRBJ2-7, with 7 positions matching TRBD1. Germline V gene sequence: CDR1 LNHNV, CDR2 YYDKDF (reference sequence). Losses at the gene ends were 0 bases for V and 2 bases for J; bases not matched to a gene: 4. This CDR3 region has 15 residues. The CDR3 region has the DNA TGTGCCACCAGCAGAGATCCGGGACAGCCCTACGAGCAGTACTTC. Translating gives CATSRDPGQPYEQYF.

The table lists this clone with a few counts. This chain links TRBV5-6 with TRBJ2-7, with 9 bases that match TRBD1. CDR3 size: 15 residues. Germline CDR1 is SGHDT and CDR2 is YYEEEE. Unmatched junction bases numbered 8, after V lost 4 bases and J lost 3 bases. The CDR3 spells CASSGGRTGDYEQYF. CDR3 coding DNA: TGTGCCAGCAGCGGAGGGCGGACAGGGGACTACGAGCAGTACTTC.

The chain recombines TRBV7-9 with TRBJ2-3; no reliable D call. Trimming left V 5 bases short and J 4 bases short, with 13 bases between. Germline V gives CDR1 SEHNR, CDR2 FQNEAQ (reference sequence). CDR3 length equals 14 residues. The CDR3 is CASSPPRSADTQYF. For the CDR3, the DNA is TGTGCCAGCAGCCCCCCGAGGTCAGCAGATACGCAGTATTTT.

The table lists this clone with a few counts. The J gene is TRBJ2-5, the V gene TRBV5-6; weak D call: TRBD1 (6 bases). The germline gives CDR1 SGHDT, CDR2 YYEEEE. Trimming pared 2 bases from V and 7 bases from J, leaving 24 bases between. This CDR3 is built from 17 residues. CDR3 protein: CASSLHRAQGGMGTQYF. CDR3 coding DNA: TGTGCCAGCAGCTTACATCGGGCACAGGGTGGTATGGGGACCCAGTACTTC.

This chain links TRBV7-8 with TRBJ2-5; 15 bases are a match to TRBD2. Germline lookup yields CDR1 SGHVS and CDR2 FQNEAQ. The CDR3 is 18 amino acids. The V gene end was trimmed by 0 bases and the J gene end by 2 bases; junction bases not matched to a gene: 4. In nucleotides, the CDR3 is TGTGCCAGCAGCTTAGCGGGACTAGCGGGAGGAGGGCAAGAGACCCAGTACTTC. Protein product: CASSLAGLAGGGQETQYF.

The chain joins TRBV7-2 to TRBJ2-7; 14 bases line up with TRBD2. CDR1 is SGHTA and CDR2 is FQGNSA in the germline V gene. V lost 0 bases, J lost 6 bases, and 13 bases stayed unmatched. The CDR3 extends over 19 amino acids. CDR3 residues: CASSLARRLAGGDGAEQYF. CDR3 sequence (DNA): TGTGCCAGCAGCTTAGCGCGGAGACTAGCGGGAGGGGACGGGGCCGAGCAGTACTTC.

The V and J genes are TRBV27 and TRBJ2-1, with TRBD2 matching 8 bases. The V and J ends lost 7 bases and 4 bases, in that order; junction bases with no gene match: 9. This CDR3 spans 15 amino acids. Germline-derived CDR1 and CDR2 are MNHEY and SMNVEV (reference sequence). The CDR3, as DNA: TGTGCCAGCACCCCCGGTAGCGGGGAGTACAATGAGCAGTTCTTC. Translating gives CASTPGSGEYNEQFF.

The chain uses TRBV6-6 and TRBJ2-2; weak D call: TRBD2 (6 bases). Germline CDR1 reads MNHNY; CDR2 reads SVGAGI (reference sequence). V lost 0 bases, J lost 8 bases, and 10 bases lay in between. The CDR3 loop spans 14 amino acids. The CDR3, as DNA: TGTGCCAGCAGTTACTCCGGGGGACCAGGGGAGCTGTTTTTT. Its translation is CASSYSGGPGELFF.

The gene calls are TRBV30 and TRBJ1-1; the D gene is possibly TRBD1 (5 bases). The V and J ends lost 0 bases and 4 bases respectively, with 12 bases between them. CDR1 is GTSNPN, CDR2 SVGIG, per germline (reference sequence). The CDR3 has 14 residues. CDR3 DNA sequence: TGTGCCTGGAGTGTTGCCAGGGTTAGCACTGAAGCTTTCTTT. It translates to CAWSVARVSTEAFF.

This clone was detected only a few times. The V call is TRBV2, the J call TRBJ2-1; 9 positions agree with TRBD1. There are 14 residues in the CDR3. J gave up 6 bases and V 10 bases, and 10 bases lay outside the gene matches. Germline CDR1 and CDR2: SNHLY and FYNNEI. The CDR3 nucleotides read TGTGCCACGCCCCCGGGACAGGGAGGCAATGAGCAGTTCTTC. This translates into CATPPGQGGNEQFF.

This chain uses TRBV4-3 with TRBJ2-7; 9 positions match TRBD2. The V gene's germline CDR1 is LGHNA and CDR2 YSLEER. The CDR3 length is 17 residues. V was pared by 4 bases and J by 9 bases, with 19 bases of the junction left unmatched. CDR3 protein: CASSPRGWASGNKGQYF. For the CDR3, the DNA is TGCGCCAGCAGCCCTCGAGGGTGGGCTAGCGGGAATAAGGGGCAGTACTTC.

Comment on this clone: A junction boundary mismatches the germline segment, possibly from a read error. V usage is TRBV28 and J usage is TRBJ2-1; 16 bases align to TRBD2. Germline lookup yields CDR1 MDHEN and CDR2 SYDVKM. The CDR3 covers 13 residues. The CDR3 DNA reads as TGTGCCAGCAGCCCGGGACTAGCGGGAGGGCTAGTCTTC. As protein: CASSPGLAGGLVF.

The chain employs TRBV5-5 and TRBJ2-7; possibly TRBD1 for D (5 bases). This CDR3 contains 15 residues. Germline V gene data show CDR1 as SGHKS and CDR2 as YYEKEE (reference sequence). Trimming pared 4 bases from V and 0 bases from J, leaving 14 bases between. The DNA of the CDR3 is TGTGCCAGCAGCATCAGCGCAGGGCGCTCCTACGAGCAGTACTTC. Residues: CASSISAGRSYEQYF.

DNA of the CDR3: TGTGCCAGCAGGTGGACAGGGGGGAAACCCTACGAGCAGTACTTC. Translating it yields CASRWTGGKPYEQYF. The chain links TRBV28 to TRBJ2-7; 10 bases align to TRBD1. Germline V gene data show CDR1 as MDHEN and CDR2 as SYDVKM. Trimming removed 6 bases from V and 2 bases from J; junction bases left unmatched: 7. This CDR3 is built from 15 residues.

V is TRBV6-5 and J is TRBJ2-7; 9 positions match TRBD2. V dropped 4 bases and J dropped 2; count of bases not matched to a gene: 9. Germline CDR1 MNHEY, CDR2 SVGAGI. The CDR3 is made up of 16 amino acids. In DNA form, the CDR3 reads TGTGCCAGCAGTTCCTTTGGCGGGGGGGAACCCTACGAGCAGTACTTC. Its protein is CASSSFGGGEPYEQYF.

The J gene is TRBJ2-3, the V gene TRBV28; 11 bases are shared with TRBD2. V was clipped by 6 bases and J by 6 bases; unmatched bases: 17. Germline V gene data show CDR1 as MDHEN and CDR2 as SYDVKM. This CDR3 region has 18 residues. Here the CDR3 reads CASSRISGRDLRSDTQYF. In DNA, the CDR3 is TGTGCCAGCAGCCGAATTAGCGGGAGGGACCTCCGGTCCGATACGCAGTATTTT.

This clone was counted between two and nine times. The V gene is TRBV6-6, the J gene TRBJ2-2; 8 bases are a match to TRBD2. The CDR3 is 15 amino acids. Germline-derived CDR1 and CDR2 are MNHNY and SVGAGI (reference sequence). V dropped 7 bases and J dropped 6; count of bases not matched to a gene: 10. The CDR3: CASTTTLAGSGELFF. The CDR3 nucleotides are TGTGCCAGCACAACTACCCTAGCGGGCTCCGGGGAGCTGTTTTTT.

A few counts support this clone. V usage is TRBV15 and J usage is TRBJ1-4, with 8 bases lining up with TRBD1. Germline V gene lookup returns CDR1 LNHNV and CDR2 YYDKDF (reference sequence). The CDR3 consists of 15 residues. After removal of 4 bases from V and 8 bases from J, the junction contained 9 bases not matched to a gene. CDR3 sequence reads: CATSNMDREREKLFF. For the CDR3, the DNA is TGTGCCACCAGCAATATGGACAGGGAAAGAGAAAAACTGTTTTTT.

J is TRBJ2-7 and V is TRBV27; D not certain. The germline CDR1 and CDR2 sequences are MNHEY and SMNVEV (reference sequence). This CDR3 is 14 amino acids long. V lost 1 base to trimming and J lost 4 bases, with 11 bases between them. CDR3: CASSLFPSRYEQYF. CDR3 DNA: TGTGCCAGCAGTTTATTTCCTAGTCGGTACGAGCAGTACTTC.

The V and J genes are TRBV30 and TRBJ2-3; TRBD2 matches at 11 bases. The CDR3 length is 19 residues. Trimming took 3 bases from V and 3 from J; bases not matched to a gene: 17. Germline lookup yields CDR1 GTSNPN and CDR2 SVGIG (reference sequence). The CDR3 reads CAWSPKPKLAGEMTDTQYF. The CDR3 nucleotides read TGTGCCTGGAGCCCTAAGCCTAAACTAGCGGGAGAAATGACAGATACGCAGTATTTT.

The chain uses TRBV14 and TRBJ2-2, with no clear D. The germline V gene encodes CDR1 SGHDN and CDR2 FVKESK. This CDR3 is 15 amino acids long. Trimming shortened V by 1 base and J by 4 bases, and 10 bases separated the two germline ends. The CDR3: CASSQGPHVTGELFF. CDR3 DNA: TGTGCCAGCAGCCAAGGGCCTCATGTCACCGGGGAGCTGTTTTTT. Together with reference TRBV14 and TRBJ2-2, the CDR3 gives the full variable domain: EAGVTQFPSHSVIEKGQTVTLRCDPISGHDNLYWYRRVMGKEIKFLLHFVKESKQDESGMPNNRFLAERTGGTYSTLKVQPAELEDSGVYFCASSQGPHVTGELFFGEGSRLTVL.

This rearrangement joins TRBV11-3 to TRBJ2-7; 9 nucleotides agree with TRBD2. The junction had 12 bases not matched to a gene; V was cut back by 3 bases and J by 0 bases. The germline V gene encodes CDR1 SGHNT and CDR2 YENEEA. The length of the CDR3 is 18 residues. CDR3 coding DNA: TGTGCCAGCAGCTTGACGGGGGGAGCGGGAGGCCTCTCCTACGAGCAGTACTTC. The encoded protein is CASSLTGGAGGLSYEQYF.

The chain uses TRBV7-2 and TRBJ2-1; 9 bases fit TRBD2. The junction had 11 bases not matched to a gene; V was cut back by 5 bases and J by 3 bases. The CDR3 runs to 17 residues. Looked up from germline, CDR1 is SGHTA and CDR2 is FQGNSA. The CDR3 region has the DNA TGTGCCAGCAGCACTAGGGCGGGAGGGCCCCTCTACAATGAGCAGTTCTTC. As protein: CASSTRAGGPLYNEQFF.

The V and J genes are TRBV4-3 and TRBJ2-3; D is unclear. The CDR3 loop spans 16 amino acids. Trimming shortened V by 0 bases and J by 2 bases, and 12 bases separated the two germline ends. Germline V CDR1 and CDR2: LGHNA, YSLEER. CDR3 in amino acids: CASSQDMILDTDTQYF. For the CDR3, the DNA is TGCGCCAGCAGCCAAGATATGATCCTAGACACAGATACGCAGTATTTT.

In its sample, this clone was seen a few times. The rearrangement joins TRBV5-4 to TRBJ1-2; perhaps TRBD1 as D (5 bases). V was pared by 3 bases and J by 4 bases, with 10 bases between. Per the germline V gene, CDR1 is SGHNT and CDR2 is YYREEE (reference sequence). This CDR3 region has 13 residues. This CDR3 reads CASSSVTAYGYTF. Here the CDR3 DNA reads TGTGCCAGCAGCTCCGTGACAGCCTATGGCTACACCTTC.